This entry lists 16 T cell receptor beta chains sequenced from one sample in a study of shared clonotypes between healthy human individuals. CD45RO-negative, CCR7-selected cells formed the naive CD8 fraction, which excluded terminally differentiated effector memory CD45RA+ cells. Libraries were prepared by immunoSEQ multiplex PCR; TCRdb keeps only in-frame clonotypes and omits some of them. The sample yields some 580,000 clones, about 98% seen once. The sequencing sample was made of naive CD8+ T cells sorted from blood. These receptors all stem from a young man in good health.

V usage is TRBV9 and J usage is TRBJ2-7, with D maybe TRBD2 (5 bases). CDR1 SGDLS and CDR2 YYNGEE come from the germline V gene. The V gene lost 0 bases and the J gene lost 2 bases, with 9 bases spanning the gap. The CDR3 has 14 amino acids. This CDR3 is CASSVEGSAYEQYF. CDR3 in DNA: TGTGCCAGCAGCGTAGAGGGTAGCGCCTACGAGCAGTACTTC.

This chain uses TRBV28 with TRBJ2-2; 8 positions match TRBD1. V dropped 5 bases and J dropped 3; count of bases not matched to a gene: 14. This CDR3 is built from 18 residues. The germline CDR1 and CDR2 sequences are MDHEN and SYDVKM. CDR3 DNA sequence: TGTGCCAGCAGTAGTTCGGTGGTCGACAGGGGCTACACCGGGGAGCTGTTTTTT. It specifies CASSSSVVDRGYTGELFF.

CDR3 sequence reads: CASSFLAGSSYNEQFF. The DNA of the CDR3 is TGTGCCAGCAGCTTCCTAGCGGGTAGCTCCTACAATGAGCAGTTCTTC. V is TRBV11-2 and J is TRBJ2-1; 8 positions agree with TRBD2. Germline values: CDR1 SGHAT, CDR2 FQNNGV. The CDR3 has 16 amino acids. J was trimmed by 0 bases and V by 3 bases; bases with no gene match: 4.

The chain carries TRBV19 and TRBJ1-4, with D perhaps TRBD1 (5 bases). With 8 bases removed from V and 5 bases from J, the gap between germline ends came to 21 bases. Germline V CDR1 and CDR2: LNHDA, SQIVND (reference sequence). The CDR3 totals 16 residues. The CDR3 DNA reads TGTGCCAGTGAACCTGCCTTCGGGGCAGGGAATGAAAAACTGTTTTTT. This gives the protein CASEPAFGAGNEKLFF.

This rearrangement joins TRBV2 to TRBJ2-7, with a weak D call TRBD2 (5 bases). Deletions cut 6 bases from V and 7 bases from J, with 22 bases between. This CDR3 contains 15 residues. In germline, CDR1 is SNHLY, CDR2 FYNNEI. Here the CDR3 DNA reads TGTGCCAGCAGCGGGATTGGGGAAGCATTGGGGGAGCAGTACTTC. This sequence encodes CASSGIGEALGEQYF. The entire variable domain, with the rest obtained from reference TRBV2 and TRBJ2-7, is as follows: EPEVTQTPSHQVTQMGQEVILRCVPISNHLYFYWYRQILGQKVEFLVSFYNNEISEKSEIFDDQFSVERPDGSNFTLKIRSTKLEDSAMYFCASSGIGEALGEQYFGPGTRLTVT.

The rearrangement links TRBV5-6 to TRBJ2-1; 15 bases line up with TRBD2. The germline gives CDR1 SGHDT, CDR2 YYEEEE. Trimming took 4 bases from V and 3 from J; bases not matched to a gene: 8. The CDR3 totals 18 residues. The CDR3: CASSKPGLAGGLYNEQFF. CDR3 DNA: TGTGCCAGCAGCAAGCCGGGACTAGCGGGAGGCCTCTACAATGAGCAGTTCTTC.

The chain combines TRBV7-9 with TRBJ2-3; 9 nucleotides match TRBD2. In germline, CDR1 is SEHNR, CDR2 FQNEAQ (reference sequence). This CDR3 spans 15 amino acids. Trimming at V came to 2 bases and at J to 2 bases, leaving 2 bases not matched to a gene. The CDR3 region has the DNA TGTGCCAGCAGCTTATCTAGCGGGGTCACAGATACGCAGTATTTT. Encoded protein: CASSLSSGVTDTQYF.

The gene calls are TRBV7-9 and TRBJ2-7, with a weak D call TRBD1 (5 bases). In germline, CDR1 is SEHNR, CDR2 FQNEAQ (reference sequence). V was trimmed by 5 bases and J by 3 bases, leaving 14 bases between them. CDR3 size: 14 residues. The CDR3 DNA reads TGTGCCAGCAGCGAGCCCTGGGGCCTCTACGAGCAGTACTTC. Amino acids: CASSEPWGLYEQYF. The entire variable domain, with the rest obtained from reference TRBV7-9 and TRBJ2-7, is as follows: DTGVSQNPRHKITKRGQNVTFRCDPISEHNRLYWYRQTLGQGPEFLTYFQNEAQLEKSRLLSDRFSAERPKGSFSTLEIQRTEQGDSAMYLCASSEPWGLYEQYFGPGTRLTVT.

To note about this clone: The sample contains more than one DNA sequence encoding this CDR3. The chain employs TRBV10-1 and TRBJ2-7; D not certain. Germline V gene sequence: CDR1 WNHNN, CDR2 SYGVQD (reference sequence). The CDR3 is made up of 12 amino acids. V gave up 4 bases and J gave up 0 bases, with 4 bases separating them. The CDR3 DNA follows: TGCGCCAGCAGTGGAGACTCCTACGAGCAGTACTTC. Amino acid sequence: CASSGDSYEQYF.

On this clone: The sample holds other DNA sequences that translate to the same CDR3. J is TRBJ2-2 and V is TRBV27; D gene ambiguous. CDR3 length equals 12 residues. V was shortened by 6 bases and J by 2 bases, with 4 bases between the two germline ends. The germline V gene encodes CDR1 MNHEY and CDR2 SMNVEV (reference sequence). CDR3 amino acids: CASRANTGELFF. CDR3 coding DNA: TGTGCCAGCAGAGCCAACACCGGGGAGCTGTTTTTT.

The V gene is TRBV7-9, the J gene TRBJ2-1; 8 bases match TRBD2. Trimming took 2 bases from V and 7 from J; bases not matched to a gene: 7. From germline, CDR1 is SEHNR and CDR2 FQNEAQ (reference sequence). CDR3 size: 15 residues. CDR3 protein: CASSLNSGSENEQFF. The CDR3 DNA reads TGTGCCAGCAGCTTAAACAGCGGGAGTGAGAATGAGCAGTTCTTC.

The chain employs TRBV6-1 and TRBJ1-2; D may be TRBD1 (5 bases). CDR1 and CDR2 from the germline V gene are MNHNS and SASEGT. The germline V and J ends were trimmed by 2 bases and 8 bases, with 15 bases remaining between them. This CDR3 has 14 amino acids. Here the CDR3 DNA reads TGTGCCAGCAGTGAATTTACAGGCGATCGGGGCTACACCTTC. Its protein is CASSEFTGDRGYTF.

V and J are TRBV19 and TRBJ1-1, with TRBD1 as a possible D gene (5 bases). The CDR3 length is 14 residues. V was trimmed by 5 bases and J by 4 bases, leaving 14 bases between them. The germline V gene encodes CDR1 LNHDA and CDR2 SQIVND (reference sequence). Here the CDR3 reads CASSPYQQVTEAFF. CDR3 coding DNA: TGTGCCAGTAGTCCTTACCAACAGGTCACTGAAGCTTTCTTT.

The J gene is TRBJ1-2, the V gene TRBV6-5; no definite D call. CDR1 is MNHEY, CDR2 SVGAGI, per germline. Trimming cost V 6 bases and J 4 bases, with 18 bases left between them. This CDR3 comprises 15 residues. The CDR3 loop is CASSPAFDGRYGYTF. The CDR3 DNA sequence: TGTGCCAGCAGCCCGGCCTTTGACGGTCGCTATGGCTACACCTTC.

The chain carries TRBV4-1 and TRBJ2-7; 10 bases agree with TRBD1. Germline V lookup: CDR1 MGHRA, CDR2 YSYEKL. This CDR3 contains 16 residues. V lost 3 bases, J lost 5 bases, and 10 bases stayed unmatched. CDR3 DNA: TGCGCCAGCAGCCATCTCACCGGGACAGGGGATCACGAGCAGTACTTC. Protein sequence: CASSHLTGTGDHEQYF.

CDR3 residues: CASSQGTSLSYEQYF. The CDR3 coding sequence is TGCGCCAGCAGCCAAGGGACTAGTCTCTCCTACGAGCAGTACTTC. The chain is built from TRBV4-1 and TRBJ2-7, with 7 bases lining up with TRBD2. V lost 1 base to trimming and J lost 0 bases; unmatched junction nucleotides: 3. The CDR3 covers 15 residues. The germline V gene encodes CDR1 MGHRA and CDR2 YSYEKL.